Below are 28 T cell receptor beta chains sequenced from a single sample in a study of metastatic and nonmetastatic thyroid tumors. TCRdb re-called the PCR reads through MiXCR. In the table there are about 7,000 clones, roughly a third of which are singletons. All patients were untreated before thyroid surgery. Sequencing input: adjacent normal tissue. The origin of the receptors is a female donor with papillary thyroid cancer or a benign thyroid nodule (not recorded which). Some clones in this sample may be carry-over from other donors' samples.

This clone has a single count. V gene TRBV5-1 combines with J gene TRBJ1-1, with a possible D match to TRBD1 (5 bases). The ends were cut back, 5 bases at V and 3 bases at J, with 14 bases in the middle. Germline CDR1 and CDR2: SGHRS and YFSETQ. The CDR3 spans 14 residues. This chain's CDR3 is CASRRGYSDTEAFF. Written as DNA, the CDR3 is TGCGCCAGCAGACGGGGGTACAGTGACACTGAAGCTTTCTTT.

This clone occurred a few times. The germline gene is not matched at one end of the junction; a read error may be the cause. CDR3 nucleotides: TGTGCCAACAGCCCCGGGACGACGAATCCACCCCTGCACTTT. Translation: CANSPGTTNPPLHF. The chain joins TRBV6-4 to TRBJ1-6, with D perhaps TRBD1 (5 bases). CDR3 length: 14 amino acids. Germline CDR1 MRHNA, CDR2 SNTAGT.

V usage is TRBV20-1 and J usage is TRBJ2-7, with 8 bases identical to TRBD1. The trim removed 0 bases at V and 3 bases at J, leaving 4 bases unmatched. CDR1 DFQATT and CDR2 SNEGSKA come from the germline V gene (reference sequence). The CDR3 is 14 residues long. The CDR3 sequence is CSARDPGQDYEQYF. DNA of the CDR3: TGCAGTGCTAGAGACCCGGGACAGGACTACGAGCAGTACTTC.

The V call is TRBV6-5, the J call TRBJ1-1; D unresolved. Germline values: CDR1 MNHEY, CDR2 SVGAGI. This CDR3 comprises 14 residues. V was cut by 4 bases and J by 0 bases, with 9 bases left in between. CDR3 bases: TGTGCCAGCAGTTCGCCAGGCTTGAACACTGAAGCTTTCTTT. This translates into CASSSPGLNTEAFF.

This clone qualifies as large. The chain joins TRBV28 to TRBJ1-1; TRBD1 is a possible D gene (5 bases). V dropped 1 base and J dropped 10 bases, with 16 bases sitting between them. From germline, CDR1 is MDHEN and CDR2 SYDVKM. This CDR3 is built from 14 residues. The CDR3 DNA reads TGTGCCAGCAGTTTATCGGGTAGGGGCGAAGTAGCTTTCTTT. Translation gives CASSLSGRGEVAFF.

This clone occurred a few times. The chain joins TRBV29-1 to TRBJ2-3; the D call may be TRBD1 or TRBD2 (5 bases each). From germline, CDR1 is SQVTM and CDR2 ANQGSEA. CDR3 length equals 13 residues. The CDR3 region is CRSRSGLTDTQYF. The CDR3 bases are TGCAGATCCCGATCGGGGCTCACAGATACGCAGTATTTT.

The chain links TRBV4-3 to TRBJ2-7; 8 bases are shared with TRBD1. This CDR3 has 14 residues. Germline V gene sequence: CDR1 LGHNA, CDR2 YSLEER. Losses at the gene ends were 3 bases for V and 6 bases for J; bases not matched to a gene: 7. This chain's CDR3 is CASSHTGGSGEQYF. For the CDR3, the DNA is TGCGCCAGCAGCCATACAGGGGGGAGCGGCGAGCAGTACTTC.

This clone has just a few counts. This chain connects TRBV6-1 to TRBJ1-2; a weak D match, TRBD1 (6 bases). Trimming took off 8 bases at V and 7 bases at J, with 26 bases between the two ends. Germline CDR1 MNHNS, CDR2 SASEGT. The CDR3 has 16 amino acids. CDR3 DNA: TGTGCCAGCGGAGACAGGAGCCCGCGGTGGTTTGGTGGCTACACCTTC. Residues: CASGDRSPRWFGGYTF.

This clone came up a few times. J is TRBJ1-5 and V is TRBV2; tentatively, D is TRBD1 (5 bases). Per germline, CDR1 SNHLY and CDR2 FYNNEI. Trimming shortened V by 3 bases and J by 7 bases, and 7 bases separated the two germline ends. CDR3 length: 12 amino acids. This CDR3 is CASSDRAQPQHF. The CDR3 DNA reads as TGTGCCAGCAGTGACAGGGCCCAGCCCCAGCATTTT.

This clone was picked up one time. The chain couples TRBV20-1 to TRBJ2-3; 9 positions agree with TRBD2. Trimming cost V 6 bases and J 3 bases; bases outside gene matches: 7. CDR3 length: 14 amino acids. Germline CDR1 DFQATT, CDR2 SNEGSKA (reference sequence). CDR3 in amino acids: CSAPTSGQTDTQYF. CDR3 in DNA: TGCAGTGCCCCGACTAGCGGCCAAACAGATACGCAGTATTTT.

Only a few counts were recorded for this clone. The chain uses TRBV2 and TRBJ2-3, with D hard to call. Trimming took 5 bases from V and 4 from J, leaving 16 bases between them. There are 15 residues in the CDR3. CDR1 SNHLY and CDR2 FYNNEI come from the germline V gene. CDR3 nucleotides: TGTGCCAGCAGTCAAACCCTGGCTAACTCAGATACGCAGTATTTT. It is translated as CASSQTLANSDTQYF.

CDR3 nucleotides: TGCGCCAGCAGTGTAGGGTCTAGTGGCTACAATGAGCAGTTCTTC. This encodes CASSVGSSGYNEQFF. The V gene is TRBV10-1, the J gene TRBJ2-1; D not certain. Trimming removed 4 bases from V and 3 bases from J, with 13 bases in between. The V gene's germline CDR1 is WNHNN and CDR2 SYGVQD (reference sequence). This CDR3 contains 15 residues.

Comment on this clone: A read error is likely, as this CDR3 ends without the conserved phenylalanine or tryptophan. The limits of the CDR3 on the DNA are not certain, so only TCRdb's listed CDR3 is given. V and J are TRBV20-1 and TRBJ1-1. With termini counted, the CDR3 has 13 amino acids. Germline V lookup: CDR1 DFQATT, CDR2 SNEGSKA (reference sequence). CDR3 loop: CSARSQPNTEAFL.

This clone has just a few counts. The V call is TRBV6-4, the J call TRBJ1-6; TRBD1 might be the D (5 bases). Between the trimmed V and J ends, which lost 10 bases and 14 bases, there was a span of 24 bases. The length of the CDR3 is 14 residues. Germline V gives CDR1 MRHNA, CDR2 SNTAGT. The CDR3 is CANSPGTTNPTLHF. The CDR3 coding sequence is TGTGCCAACAGCCCCGGGACGACGAATCCAACCCTCCACTTT.

At least ten counts were recorded for this clone. The V gene is TRBV18, the J gene TRBJ1-2; a possible D gene is TRBD1 (6 bases). There are 14 residues in the CDR3. Germline lookup yields CDR1 KGHSH and CDR2 LQKENI. The V and J ends lost 6 bases and 8 bases respectively, with 19 bases between them. In DNA form, the CDR3 reads TGTGCCAGCTCTCTATCAACAGGGTCGGAAGGCTACACCTTC. It encodes CASSLSTGSEGYTF.

The rearrangement links TRBV6-4 to TRBJ2-2; 9 positions agree with TRBD1. With 3 bases clipped from V and 7 bases from J, the junction kept 9 bases outside the gene matches. This CDR3 spans 16 amino acids. The germline gives CDR1 MRHNA, CDR2 SNTAGT. As DNA, the CDR3 is TGTGCCAGCAGTGAGGGGACAGGGATCTATGGCGGGGAGCTGTTTTTT. This gives the protein CASSEGTGIYGGELFF.

This clone showed up many times. V is TRBV3-1 and J is TRBJ2-5, with TRBD2 as a possible D gene (5 bases). Germline CDR1 is LGHDT and CDR2 is YNNKEL (reference sequence). Trimming removed 1 base from V and 1 base from J, with 10 bases in between. This CDR3 is built from 15 residues. CDR3 DNA: TGTGCCAGCAGCCAAGGAGCGACTACCCAAGAGACCCAGTACTTC. It translates to CASSQGATTQETQYF.

This clone is labeled as medium-sized. The chain combines TRBV20-1 with TRBJ2-7; 9 nucleotides agree with TRBD1. V lost 3 bases and J lost 4; bases outside the gene matches: 16. The CDR3 extends over 17 amino acids. Per germline, CDR1 DFQATT and CDR2 SNEGSKA (reference sequence). The CDR3 protein is CSARGVGRGQGIYEQYF. CDR3 sequence (DNA): TGCAGTGCTAGGGGGGTTGGGAGAGGACAGGGGATTTACGAGCAGTACTTC.

This clone ranks as medium-sized (0.01 to 0.1%). The chain is built from TRBV19 and TRBJ2-4; 10 bases line up with TRBD2. This CDR3 comprises 15 residues. The germline V gene encodes CDR1 LNHDA and CDR2 SQIVND (reference sequence). With 3 bases clipped from V and 1 base from J, the junction kept 0 bases outside the gene matches. CDR3 sequence (DNA): TGTGCCAGTAGTATTAGCGGGGGGGCCAAAAACATTCAGTACTTC. Encoded protein: CASSISGGAKNIQYF.

With regard to this clone: At one of its ends the junction is not consistent with the germline gene, which may arise from a read error. V usage is TRBV4-2 and J usage is TRBJ2-3; possible D gene TRBD2, 7 bases. Germline lookup yields CDR1 LGHNA and CDR2 YNFKEQ. The CDR3 has 16 amino acids. The CDR3, as DNA: TGTGTCAGCAGCCAAGGGGGGAGCGGGGCCCTCCGGACGCAGTATTTT. This gives the protein CVSSQGGSGALRTQYF.

This chain joins TRBV20-1 and TRBJ2-1; D remains unclear. V was pared by 6 bases and J by 8 bases, with 23 bases between. The CDR3 covers 15 residues. The germline CDR1 and CDR2 sequences are DFQATT and SNEGSKA (reference sequence). CDR3 bases: TGCAGTGCACCATACGGACCATCGTTATACGATGAGCAGTTCTTC. It encodes CSAPYGPSLYDEQFF.

This clone is judged medium-sized. This chain uses TRBV30 with TRBJ1-3; D possibly corresponds to TRBD1 (5 bases). The CDR3 contains 13 residues. V gave up 2 bases and J gave up 2 bases, with 7 bases separating them. Germline V gene lookup returns CDR1 GTSNPN and CDR2 SVGIG (reference sequence). The CDR3 region is CAWSRGAGNTIYF. In nucleotides, the CDR3 is TGTGCCTGGAGTAGGGGTGCTGGAAACACCATATATTTT.

This clone has a handful of counts. The sample has other DNA sequences that encode this CDR3 too. The J gene is TRBJ2-3, the V gene TRBV28; 7 bases line up with TRBD1. Germline values: CDR1 MDHEN, CDR2 SYDVKM. After removal of 6 bases from V and 4 bases from J, the junction contained 4 bases not matched to a gene. CDR3 size: 13 residues. The CDR3 region has the DNA TGTGCCAGCAGACGGCAGGGGGCAGATACGCAGTATTTT. Its translation is CASRRQGADTQYF.

This clone qualifies as medium-sized. This chain uses TRBV7-8 with TRBJ2-7, with 13 positions matching TRBD2. This CDR3 is 18 amino acids long. Germline CDR1 reads SGHVS; CDR2 reads FQNEAQ. V lost 5 bases and J lost 0; bases outside the gene matches: 10. CDR3 coding DNA: TGTGCCAGCAGCCCCCGGACTAGCGGGGGCCTGAGCTCCTACGAGCAGTACTTC. It is translated as CASSPRTSGGLSSYEQYF.

The chain carries TRBV7-8 and TRBJ2-1; the match to TRBD1 covers 7 bases. CDR1 is SGHVS, CDR2 FQNEAQ, per germline. CDR3 length equals 15 residues. V trimming: 5 bases; J trimming: 6 bases; junction bases outside the gene matches: 10. This CDR3 is CASSPTGNLGNEQFF. CDR3 DNA: TGTGCCAGCAGCCCGACAGGGAACCTCGGCAATGAGCAGTTCTTC.

This clone was detected many times. CDR3 residues: CSASNRWNIQYF. CDR3 bases: TGCAGTGCTAGTAACAGGTGGAACATTCAGTACTTC. The chain uses TRBV20-1 and TRBJ2-4, with D possibly being TRBD1 (5 bases). The germline gives CDR1 DFQATT, CDR2 SNEGSKA (reference sequence). V dropped 3 bases and J dropped 7 bases, with 10 bases sitting between them. The CDR3 runs 12 residues.

The rearrangement uses TRBV6-1 and TRBJ2-1, with a possible D match to TRBD2 (5 bases). V was clipped by 6 bases and J by 2 bases, with 11 bases between them. CDR3 length: 14 residues. The germline gives CDR1 MNHNS, CDR2 SASEGT. The CDR3 DNA is TGTGCCAGCAGAACGGGGTCGGCCTACAATGAGCAGTTCTTC. It specifies CASRTGSAYNEQFF.

The chain joins TRBV12-3 or TRBV12-4 to TRBJ2-7, with 7 bases identical to TRBD2. The CDR3 consists of 14 residues. J lost 4 bases, V lost 3 bases, and 6 bases had no gene match. In DNA, the CDR3 is TGTGCCAGCAGTTTTGGGCTGGGGGGGTACGAGCAGTACTTC. As protein: CASSFGLGGYEQYF.